This is a list of T cell receptor beta chains from one sample in a study of metastatic and nonmetastatic thyroid tumors. TCRdb re-analyzed the PCR reads through MiXCR. The repertoire holds several thousand clones, 25% to 30% seen once, with roughly a fifth in the top ten. Sequenced material: tumor tissue. The receptors originated from a female donor with papillary thyroid cancer or a benign thyroid nodule (not recorded which). Some clones in this sample may be carry-over from other donors' samples. CDR3s include the opening cysteine and the closing phenylalanine or tryptophan. D genes are given only for firm matches. Rows give clone size only sometimes, using once, few, many, or a class for an expanded clone.

v_gene	abundance	d_gene	j_gene	CDR3aa	CDR3nt
TRBV28	few	TRBD2	TRBJ2-5	CASSPAGRSGGGETQYF	TGTGCCAGCAGTCCCGCGGGGAGAAGCGGGGGAGGTGAGACCCAGTACTTC
TRBV6-1	-	-	TRBJ2-7	CASSASRGASYEQYF	TGTGCCAGCAGCGCCAGTCGGGGTGCCTCCTACGAGCAGTACTTC
TRBV12-3/TRBV12-4	medium-sized	-	TRBJ1-5	CASRAGVMQPQHF	TGTGCCAGCAGGGCAGGGGTTATGCAGCCCCAGCATTTT
TRBV3-1	-	-	TRBJ2-5	CASSHSTAQETQYF	TGTGCCAGCAGCCACTCGACAGCACAAGAGACCCAGTACTTC
TRBV20-1	-	TRBD2	TRBJ2-1	CSASWQREGDEQFF	TGCAGTGCTAGTTGGCAGCGGGAGGGCGATGAGCAGTTCTTC
TRBV20-1	-	-	TRBJ1-2	CSARFAGDAYGYTF	TGCAGTGCTAGATTCGCAGGGGACGCATATGGCTACACCTTC
TRBV4-3	-	TRBD1	TRBJ2-7	CASSPDRDEQYF	TGCGCCAGCAGCCCCGACAGGGACGAGCAGTACTTC
TRBV5-5	-	TRBD1	TRBJ1-2	CASSPNDRGGYGYTF	TGTGCCAGCAGCCCGAACGACAGGGGGGGCTATGGCTACACCTTC
TRBV7-9	-	-	TRBJ1-2	CASSREWARGYTF	TGTGCCAGCAGCCGGGAGTGGGCAAGGGGCTACACCTTC
TRBV6-1	-	TRBD2	TRBJ2-7	CASSRKAGTSGTYEQYF	TGTGCCAGCAGTCGAAAGGCCGGGACTAGCGGAACCTACGAGCAGTACTTC
TRBV5-1	medium-sized	-	TRBJ1-1	CASSPATENTEAFF	TGCGCCAGCAGCCCTGCCACAGAGAACACTGAAGCTTTCTTT
TRBV24-1	-	-	TRBJ1-2	CATKIYYRYMGYTF	TGTGCCACCAAGATATATTACCGTTATATGGGCTACACCTTC
TRBV30	-	-	TRBJ2-7	CACRGEYSYEQYF	TGTGCCTGCAGGGGGGAGTACTCCTACGAGCAGTACTTC
TRBV20-1	-	-	TRBJ2-2	CSAGGLHNTGELFF	TGCAGTGCTGGTGGACTCCATAACACCGGGGAGCTGTTTTTT
TRBV6-1	few	-	TRBJ2-6	CASSETGAGANVLTF	TGTGCCAGCAGTGAAACCGGGGCTGGGGCCAACGTCCTGACTTTC
TRBV28	-	TRBD1	TRBJ2-7	CASSFSGGLWEQYF	TGTGCCAGCAGTTTTTCAGGGGGCCTTTGGGAGCAGTACTTC
TRBV5-1	once	-	TRBJ2-2	CASSVQSGVLGGELFF	TGCGCCAGCAGCGTACAGTCGGGGGTTTTAGGCGGGGAGCTGTTTTTT
TRBV6-1	large	TRBD1	TRBJ1-6	CASSPGTGTSPLHF	TGTGCCAGCAGTCCCGGGACAGGGACTTCACCCCTCCACTTT
TRBV2	-	TRBD2	TRBJ2-3	CASGIAGDSDTQYF	TGTGCCAGCGGGATAGCGGGAGATTCGGATACGCAGTATTTT
TRBV20-1	-	-	TRBJ2-7	CSATARNYYEQYF	TGCAGTGCTACCGCCCGTAATTATTACGAGCAGTACTTC
TRBV11-3	-	-	TRBJ2-2	CASSARTEVNTGELFF	TGTGCCAGCAGCGCCCGGACAGAGGTTAACACCGGGGAGCTGTTTTTT
TRBV20-1	once	-	TRBJ2-7	CSARGRRGFYEQYF	TGCAGTGCTAGGGGACGGCGCGGATTTTACGAGCAGTACTTC
TRBV6-1	few	-	TRBJ2-7	CASSESRGAGVREQYF	TGTGCCAGCAGTGAAAGCCGGGGGGCAGGGGTTAGGGAGCAGTACTTC
TRBV5-6	medium-sized	-	TRBJ1-6	CASSLGGDLNSPLHF	TGTGCCAGCAGCCTTGGGGGGGACCTAAATTCACCCCTCCACTTT